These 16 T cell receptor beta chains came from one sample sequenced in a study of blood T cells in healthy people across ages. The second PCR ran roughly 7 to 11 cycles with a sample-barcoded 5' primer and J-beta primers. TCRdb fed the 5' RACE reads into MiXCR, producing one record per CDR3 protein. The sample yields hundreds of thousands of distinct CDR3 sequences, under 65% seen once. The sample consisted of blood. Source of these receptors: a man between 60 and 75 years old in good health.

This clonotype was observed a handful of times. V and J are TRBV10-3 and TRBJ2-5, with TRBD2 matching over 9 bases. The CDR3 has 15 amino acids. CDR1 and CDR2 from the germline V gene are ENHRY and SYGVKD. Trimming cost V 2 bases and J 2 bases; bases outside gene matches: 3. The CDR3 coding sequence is TGTGCCATCAGTGAGGTAGCGGGAGAACAAGAGACCCAGTACTTC. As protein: CAISEVAGEQETQYF.

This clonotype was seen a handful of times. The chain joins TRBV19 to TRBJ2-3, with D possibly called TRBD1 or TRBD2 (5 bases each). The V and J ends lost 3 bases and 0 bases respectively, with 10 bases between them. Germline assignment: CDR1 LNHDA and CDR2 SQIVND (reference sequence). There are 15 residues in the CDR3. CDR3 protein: CASSMGTLSTDTQYF. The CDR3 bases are TGTGCCAGTAGTATGGGGACCTTGAGCACAGATACGCAGTATTTT.

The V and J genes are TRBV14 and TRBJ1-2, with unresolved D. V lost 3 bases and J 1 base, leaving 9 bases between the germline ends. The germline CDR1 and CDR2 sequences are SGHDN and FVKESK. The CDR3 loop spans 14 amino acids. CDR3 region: CASSQSRNNYGYTF. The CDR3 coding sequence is TGTGCCAGCAGCCAGAGTCGGAATAACTATGGCTACACCTTC.

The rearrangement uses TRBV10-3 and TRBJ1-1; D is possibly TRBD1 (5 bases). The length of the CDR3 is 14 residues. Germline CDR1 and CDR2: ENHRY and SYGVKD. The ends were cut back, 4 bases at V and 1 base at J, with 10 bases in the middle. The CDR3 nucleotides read TGTGCCATCAGTGCTGGAGGGGCGAACACTGAAGCTTTCTTT. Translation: CAISAGGANTEAFF.

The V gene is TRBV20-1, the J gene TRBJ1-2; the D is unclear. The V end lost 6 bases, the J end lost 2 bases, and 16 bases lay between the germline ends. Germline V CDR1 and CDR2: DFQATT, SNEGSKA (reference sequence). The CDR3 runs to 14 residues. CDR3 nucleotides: TGCAGTGCCCCGGTTGTGGTCAGCAACTATGGCTACACCTTC. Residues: CSAPVVVSNYGYTF.

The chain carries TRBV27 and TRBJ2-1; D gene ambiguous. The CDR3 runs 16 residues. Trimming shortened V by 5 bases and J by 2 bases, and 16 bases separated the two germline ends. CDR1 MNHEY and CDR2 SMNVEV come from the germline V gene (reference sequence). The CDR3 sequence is CASSPRGRSTYNEQFF. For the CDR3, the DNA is TGTGCCAGCAGTCCTCGTGGCAGATCAACCTACAATGAGCAGTTCTTC.

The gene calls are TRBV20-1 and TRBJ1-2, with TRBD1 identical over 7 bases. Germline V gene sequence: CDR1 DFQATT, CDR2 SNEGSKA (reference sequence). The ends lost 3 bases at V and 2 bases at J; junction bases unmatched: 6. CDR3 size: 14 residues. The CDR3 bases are TGCAGTGCTAGGGTGAGACAGGGCAACTATGGCTACACCTTC. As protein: CSARVRQGNYGYTF.

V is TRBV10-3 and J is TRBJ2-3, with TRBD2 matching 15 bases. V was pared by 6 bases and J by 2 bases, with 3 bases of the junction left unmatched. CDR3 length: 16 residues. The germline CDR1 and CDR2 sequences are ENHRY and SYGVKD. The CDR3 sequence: CAISRTSGGATDTQYF. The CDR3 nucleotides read TGTGCCATCAGCCGGACTAGCGGGGGGGCCACAGATACGCAGTATTTT.

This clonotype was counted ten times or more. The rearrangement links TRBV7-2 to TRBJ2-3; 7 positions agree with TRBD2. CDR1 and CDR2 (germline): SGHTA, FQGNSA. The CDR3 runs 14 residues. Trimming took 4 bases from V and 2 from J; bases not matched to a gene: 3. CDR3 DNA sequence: TGTGCCAGCAGCTCTAGCGGCTCCACAGATACGCAGTATTTT. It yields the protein CASSSSGSTDTQYF.

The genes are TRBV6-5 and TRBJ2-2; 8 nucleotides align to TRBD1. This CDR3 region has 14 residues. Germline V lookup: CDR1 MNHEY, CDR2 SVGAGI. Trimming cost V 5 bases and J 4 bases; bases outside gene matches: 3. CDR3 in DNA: TGTGCCAGCAGTCGCACAGGGGGCACCGGGGAGCTGTTTTTT. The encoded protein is CASSRTGGTGELFF.

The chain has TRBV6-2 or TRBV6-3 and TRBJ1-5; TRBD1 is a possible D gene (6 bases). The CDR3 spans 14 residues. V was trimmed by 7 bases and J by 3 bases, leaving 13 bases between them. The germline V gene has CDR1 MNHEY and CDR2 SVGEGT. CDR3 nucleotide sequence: TGTGCCAGCAAAACGGACAGTAACAATCAGCCCCAGCATTTT. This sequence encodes CASKTDSNNQPQHF.

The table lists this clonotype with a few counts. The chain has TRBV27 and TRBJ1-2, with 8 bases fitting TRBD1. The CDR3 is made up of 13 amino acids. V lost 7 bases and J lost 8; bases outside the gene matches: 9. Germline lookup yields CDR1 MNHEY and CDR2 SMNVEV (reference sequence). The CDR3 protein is CASKGGTGVGYTF. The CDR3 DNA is TGTGCCAGCAAGGGTGGGACAGGTGTCGGCTACACCTTC.

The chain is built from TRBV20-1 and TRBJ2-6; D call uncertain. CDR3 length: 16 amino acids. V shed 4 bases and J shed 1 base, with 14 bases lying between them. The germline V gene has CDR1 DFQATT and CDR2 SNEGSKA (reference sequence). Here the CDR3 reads CSAINPQVSGANVLTF. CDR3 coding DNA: TGCAGTGCTATAAACCCCCAGGTTTCTGGGGCCAACGTCCTGACTTTC.

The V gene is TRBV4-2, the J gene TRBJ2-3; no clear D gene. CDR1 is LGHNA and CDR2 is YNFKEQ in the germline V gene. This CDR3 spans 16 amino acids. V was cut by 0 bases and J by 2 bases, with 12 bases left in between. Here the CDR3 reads CASSQDASAHTDTQYF. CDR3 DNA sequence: TGTGCCAGCAGCCAAGATGCCAGCGCACACACAGATACGCAGTATTTT.

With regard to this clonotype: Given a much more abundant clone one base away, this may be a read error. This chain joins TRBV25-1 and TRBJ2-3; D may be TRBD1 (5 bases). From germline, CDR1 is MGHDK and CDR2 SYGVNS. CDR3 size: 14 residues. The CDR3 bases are TGTGCCGGCAGTGAAGAGGCAGGGACAGATACGCAGTATTTT. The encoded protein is CAGSEEAGTDTQYF.

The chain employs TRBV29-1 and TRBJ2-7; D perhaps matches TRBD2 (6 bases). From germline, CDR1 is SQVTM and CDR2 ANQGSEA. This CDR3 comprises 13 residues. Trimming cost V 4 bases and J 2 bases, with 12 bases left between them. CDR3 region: CSVVLAPTYEQYF. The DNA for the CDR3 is TGCAGCGTTGTACTAGCACCTACCTACGAGCAGTACTTC.